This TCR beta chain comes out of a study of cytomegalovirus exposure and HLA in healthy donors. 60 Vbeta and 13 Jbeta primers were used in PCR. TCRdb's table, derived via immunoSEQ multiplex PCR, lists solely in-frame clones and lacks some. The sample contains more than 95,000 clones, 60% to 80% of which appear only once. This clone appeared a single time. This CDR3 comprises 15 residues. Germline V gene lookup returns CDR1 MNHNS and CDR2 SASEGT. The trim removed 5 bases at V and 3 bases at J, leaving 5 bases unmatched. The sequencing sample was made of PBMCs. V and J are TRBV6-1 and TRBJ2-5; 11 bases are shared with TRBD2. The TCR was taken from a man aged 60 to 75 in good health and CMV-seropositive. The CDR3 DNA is TGTGCCAGCAGTCCTAGCGGGGGGAGGGAAGAGACCCAGTACTTC. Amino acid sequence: CASSPSGGREETQYF.